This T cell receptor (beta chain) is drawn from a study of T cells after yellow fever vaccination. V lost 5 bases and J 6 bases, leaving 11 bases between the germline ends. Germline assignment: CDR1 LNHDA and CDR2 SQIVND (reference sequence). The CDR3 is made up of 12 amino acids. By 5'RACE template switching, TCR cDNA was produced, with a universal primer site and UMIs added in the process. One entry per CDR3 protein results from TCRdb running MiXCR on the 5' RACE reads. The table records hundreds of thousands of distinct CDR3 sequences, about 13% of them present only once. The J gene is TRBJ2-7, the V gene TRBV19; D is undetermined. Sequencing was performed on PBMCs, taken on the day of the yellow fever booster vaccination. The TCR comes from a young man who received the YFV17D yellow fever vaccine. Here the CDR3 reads CASSDRALEQYF. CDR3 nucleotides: TGTGCCAGTAGTGATAGGGCCCTCGAGCAGTACTTC.